This entry concerns a single T cell receptor beta chain. This entry belongs to a study of blood T cell repertoires in COVID-19. Study at large: PBMCs, B-cell-depleted T cells, or T cells were the source of the cDNA or gDNA that made up the material.

Measured with immunoSEQ multiplex PCR; TCRdb has only the in-frame clones, and not every one. The sample holds about 190,000 clones; 86% are singletons and the top ten take just under 25%. V lost 4 bases and J 7 bases, leaving 8 bases between the germline ends. This CDR3 is built from 12 residues. CDR1 is MGHRA and CDR2 is YSYEKL in the germline V gene. Membership in each cohort depended on participant-reported clinical history. Sequencing was carried out using PBMCs or T cells enriched from blood (not recorded which). V gene TRBV4-1 combines with J gene TRBJ2-1; a possible D gene is TRBD2 (6 bases). The sequence was obtained from a woman between 35 and 50 years old in a cohort exposed to, infected with or recovered from COVID-19 (not recorded which). In DNA, the CDR3 is TGCGCCAGCAGCCTCGCGGGGAATGAGCAGTTCTTC. Translated: CASSLAGNEQFF.